The clone carrying this TCR beta chain was counted a few times. TCRdb keeps only in-frame clones here, not all; method: immunoSEQ multiplex PCR. The data contain roughly 31,000 clones, more than 80% of them singletons. The record originates from a study of blood T cell repertoires in COVID-19. As for the study in general: COVID-19 samples collected from the United States, Italy and Spain covered acute and convalescent phases.

Germline assignment: CDR1 SGHRS and CDR2 YFSETQ. The V segment lost 4 bases and the J segment 7 bases; nucleotides outside the gene matches: 6. The CDR3 extends over 15 amino acids. Specimen: peripheral blood. The V call is TRBV5-1, the J call TRBJ2-7, with 15 positions matching TRBD2. The TCR was taken from a man older than 75 with acute or convalescent COVID-19. The chain's CDR3 is CASSAGTSGGREQYF. DNA of the CDR3: TGCGCCAGCAGCGCTGGGACTAGCGGGGGGCGTGAGCAGTACTTC.